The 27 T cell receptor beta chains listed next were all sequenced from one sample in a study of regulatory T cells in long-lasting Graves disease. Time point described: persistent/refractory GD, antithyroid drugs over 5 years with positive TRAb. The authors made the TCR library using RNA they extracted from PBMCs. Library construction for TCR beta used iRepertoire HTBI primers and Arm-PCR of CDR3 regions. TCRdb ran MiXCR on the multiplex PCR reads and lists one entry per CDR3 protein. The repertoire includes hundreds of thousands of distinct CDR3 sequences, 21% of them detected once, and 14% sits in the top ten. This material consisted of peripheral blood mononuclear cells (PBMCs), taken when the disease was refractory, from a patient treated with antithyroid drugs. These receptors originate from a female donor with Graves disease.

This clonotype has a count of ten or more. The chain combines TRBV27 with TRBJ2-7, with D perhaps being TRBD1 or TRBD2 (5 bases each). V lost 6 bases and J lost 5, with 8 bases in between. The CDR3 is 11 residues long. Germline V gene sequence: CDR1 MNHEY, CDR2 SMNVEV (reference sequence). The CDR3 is CASSLGDEQYF. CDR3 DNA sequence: TGTGCCAGCAGCTTGGGGGACGAGCAGTACTTC.

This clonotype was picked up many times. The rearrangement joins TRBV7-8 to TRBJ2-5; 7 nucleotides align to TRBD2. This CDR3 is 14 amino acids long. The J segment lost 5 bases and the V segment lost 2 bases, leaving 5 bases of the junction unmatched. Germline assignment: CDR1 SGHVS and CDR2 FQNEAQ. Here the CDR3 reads CASSLWGGSETQYF. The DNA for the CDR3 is TGTGCCAGCAGCTTATGGGGCGGGAGCGAGACCCAGTACTTC.

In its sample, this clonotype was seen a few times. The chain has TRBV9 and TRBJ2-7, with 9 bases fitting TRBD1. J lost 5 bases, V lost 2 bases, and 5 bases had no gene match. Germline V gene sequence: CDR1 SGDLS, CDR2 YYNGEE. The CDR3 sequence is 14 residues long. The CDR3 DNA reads TGTGCCAGCAGCGTGGGGGACAGGGCTGACGAGCAGTACTTC. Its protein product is CASSVGDRADEQYF.

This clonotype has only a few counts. The CDR3 DNA is TGTGCCAACCGACGGCAGGGAAGCTACGAGCAGTACTTC. Translation gives CANRRQGSYEQYF. The chain carries TRBV6-1 and TRBJ2-7, with D maybe TRBD1 (5 bases). Looked up from germline, CDR1 is MNHNS and CDR2 is SASEGT. V was cut by 10 bases and J by 3 bases, with 16 bases left in between. The CDR3 has 13 residues.

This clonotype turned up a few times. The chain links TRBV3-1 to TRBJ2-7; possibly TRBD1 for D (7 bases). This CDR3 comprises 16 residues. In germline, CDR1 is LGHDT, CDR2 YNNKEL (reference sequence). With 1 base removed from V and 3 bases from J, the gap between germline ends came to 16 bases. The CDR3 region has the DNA TGTGCCAGCAGCCAAGCAAGGACAGGAGGGTACTACGAGCAGTACTTC. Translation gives CASSQARTGGYYEQYF.

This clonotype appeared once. CDR3: CASSIGGVASGRNEQFF. The CDR3 DNA is TGTGCCAGTAGTATAGGTGGAGTCGCTAGCGGGAGGAATGAGCAGTTCTTC. The V call is TRBV19, the J call TRBJ2-1; 11 nucleotides agree with TRBD2. This CDR3 comprises 17 residues. The germline V gene has CDR1 LNHDA and CDR2 SQIVND (reference sequence). The V gene end was trimmed by 1 base and the J gene end by 7 bases; junction bases not matched to a gene: 9. Together with reference TRBV19 and TRBJ2-1, the CDR3 gives the full variable domain: DGGITQSPKYLFRKEGQNVTLSCEQNLNHDAMYWYRQDPGQGLRLIYYSQIVNDFQKGDIAEGYSVSREKKESFPLTVTSAQKNPTAFYLCASSIGGVASGRNEQFFGPGTRLTVL.

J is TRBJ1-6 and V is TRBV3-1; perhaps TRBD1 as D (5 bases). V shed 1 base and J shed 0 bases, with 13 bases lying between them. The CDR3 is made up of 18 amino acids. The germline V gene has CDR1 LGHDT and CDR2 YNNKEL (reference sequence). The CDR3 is CASSQVEGTGSYNSPLHF. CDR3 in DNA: TGTGCCAGCAGCCAAGTGGAAGGGACGGGCTCCTATAATTCACCCCTCCACTTT.

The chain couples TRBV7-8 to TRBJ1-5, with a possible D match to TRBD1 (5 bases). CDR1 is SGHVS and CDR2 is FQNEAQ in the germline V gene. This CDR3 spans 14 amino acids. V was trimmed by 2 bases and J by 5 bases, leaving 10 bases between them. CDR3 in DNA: TGTGCCAGCAGCTTAAGGGGCAGGGATCAGCCCCAGCATTTT. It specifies CASSLRGRDQPQHF. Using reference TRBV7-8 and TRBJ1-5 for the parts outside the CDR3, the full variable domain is GAGVSQSPRYKVAKRGQDVALRCDPISGHVSLFWYQQALGQGPEFLTYFQNEAQLDKSGLPSDRFFAERPEGSVSTLKIQRTQQEDSAVYLCASSLRGRDQPQHFGDGTRLSIL.

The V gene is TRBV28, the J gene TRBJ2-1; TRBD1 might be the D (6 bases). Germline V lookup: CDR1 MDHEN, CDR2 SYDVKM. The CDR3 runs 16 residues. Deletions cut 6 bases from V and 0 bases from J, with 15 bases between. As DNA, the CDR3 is TGTGCCAGCAGCTCCGGACAGTTAAGCTCCTACAATGAGCAGTTCTTC. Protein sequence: CASSSGQLSSYNEQFF.

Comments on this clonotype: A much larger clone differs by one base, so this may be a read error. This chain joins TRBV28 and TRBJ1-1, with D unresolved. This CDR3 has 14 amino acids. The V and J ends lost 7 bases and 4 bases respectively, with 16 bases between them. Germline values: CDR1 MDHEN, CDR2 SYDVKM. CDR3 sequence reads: CASNDISGSTEAFF. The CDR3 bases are TGTGCCAGCAACGACATATCGGGGAGCACTGAAGCTTTCTTT. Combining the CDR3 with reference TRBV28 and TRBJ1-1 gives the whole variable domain DVKVTQSSRYLVKRTGEKVFLECVQDMDHENMFWYRQDPGLGLRLIYFSYDVKMKEKGDIPEGYSVSREKKERFSLILESASTNQTSMYLCASNDISGSTEAFFGQGTRLTVV.

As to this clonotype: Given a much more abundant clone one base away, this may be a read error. The chain's CDR3 is CTSSAGLAGVPYEQYF. The CDR3 nucleotides read TGTACCAGCAGTGCGGGACTAGCGGGAGTACCCTACGAGCAGTACTTC. The gene calls are TRBV28 and TRBJ2-7; 14 bases map to TRBD2. CDR3 size: 16 residues. Per germline, CDR1 MDHEN and CDR2 SYDVKM.

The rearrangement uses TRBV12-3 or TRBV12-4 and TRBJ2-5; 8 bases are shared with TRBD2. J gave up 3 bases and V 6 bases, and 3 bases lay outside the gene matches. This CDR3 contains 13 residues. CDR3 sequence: CASSRGLEETQYF. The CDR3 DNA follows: TGTGCCAGCAGCCGGGGACTAGAAGAGACCCAGTACTTC.

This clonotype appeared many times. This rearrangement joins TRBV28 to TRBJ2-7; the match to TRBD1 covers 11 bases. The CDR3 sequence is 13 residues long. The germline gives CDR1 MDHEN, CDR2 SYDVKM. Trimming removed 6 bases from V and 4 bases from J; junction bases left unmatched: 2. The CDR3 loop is CASRDRGPYEQYF. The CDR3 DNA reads TGTGCCAGCAGGGACAGGGGGCCGTACGAGCAGTACTTC.

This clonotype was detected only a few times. The DNA for the CDR3 is TGCAGTGCTAGGAACTTCGGACAGGGGAAGTCTGGGGCCAACGTCCTGACTTTC. This encodes CSARNFGQGKSGANVLTF. The V call is TRBV20-1, the J call TRBJ2-6; 9 nucleotides match TRBD1. The CDR3 covers 18 residues. J gave up 1 base and V 3 bases, and 10 bases lay outside the gene matches. The germline V gene has CDR1 DFQATT and CDR2 SNEGSKA (reference sequence).

In DNA form, the CDR3 reads TGTGCCAGCAGCTTTGGGACTAGCGGGATAGAAGAGACCCAGTACTTC. Translating gives CASSFGTSGIEETQYF. The chain combines TRBV11-2 with TRBJ2-5; 13 positions match TRBD2. CDR1 and CDR2 (germline): SGHAT, FQNNGV. The V segment lost 3 bases and the J segment 3 bases; nucleotides outside the gene matches: 4. The CDR3 has 16 amino acids.

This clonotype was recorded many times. CDR3: CSVEGLAGYEQYF. The CDR3 DNA sequence: TGCAGCGTTGAGGGACTAGCGGGATATGAGCAGTACTTC. The genes are TRBV29-1 and TRBJ2-7; TRBD2 matches at 13 bases. Germline V gene lookup returns CDR1 SQVTM and CDR2 ANQGSEA. V dropped 3 bases and J dropped 7; count of bases not matched to a gene: 3. The CDR3 totals 13 residues.

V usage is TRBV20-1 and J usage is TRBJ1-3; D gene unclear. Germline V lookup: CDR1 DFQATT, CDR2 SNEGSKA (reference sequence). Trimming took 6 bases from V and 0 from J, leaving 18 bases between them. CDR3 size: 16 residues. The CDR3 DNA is TGCAGTGCCCCGAAACGGCAAAACCCCTCTGGAAACACCATATATTTT. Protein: CSAPKRQNPSGNTIYF.

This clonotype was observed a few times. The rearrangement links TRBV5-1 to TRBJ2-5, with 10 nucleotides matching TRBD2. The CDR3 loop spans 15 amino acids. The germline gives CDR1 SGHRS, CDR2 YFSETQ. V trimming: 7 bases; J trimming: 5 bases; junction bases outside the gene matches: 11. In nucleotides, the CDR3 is TGCGCCAGCGGCCCGGAAGCGGGAGGGTTGGAGACCCAGTACTTC. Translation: CASGPEAGGLETQYF.

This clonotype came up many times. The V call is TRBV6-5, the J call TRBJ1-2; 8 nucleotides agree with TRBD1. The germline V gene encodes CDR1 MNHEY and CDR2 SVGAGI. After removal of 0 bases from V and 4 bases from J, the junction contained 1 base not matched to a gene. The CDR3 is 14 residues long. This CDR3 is CASSYSTGGYGYTF. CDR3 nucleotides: TGTGCCAGCAGTTACTCTACAGGGGGCTATGGCTACACCTTC.

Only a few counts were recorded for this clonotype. The CDR3 region has the DNA TGCAGCGTTGTATCTTCAAGGACGCCTACCTACGAGCAGTACTTC. Translated, it gives CSVVSSRTPTYEQYF. V is TRBV29-1 and J is TRBJ2-7; D is ambiguous. From germline, CDR1 is SQVTM and CDR2 ANQGSEA. V was clipped by 4 bases and J by 2 bases, with 18 bases between them. The CDR3 totals 15 residues.

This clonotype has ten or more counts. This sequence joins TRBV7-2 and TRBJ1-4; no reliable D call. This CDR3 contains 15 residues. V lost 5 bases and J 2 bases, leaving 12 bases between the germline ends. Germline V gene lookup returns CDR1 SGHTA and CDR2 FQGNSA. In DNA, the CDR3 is TGTGCCAGCAGCCTCTTGAGAGGGACTAATGAAAAACTGTTTTTT. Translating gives CASSLLRGTNEKLFF.

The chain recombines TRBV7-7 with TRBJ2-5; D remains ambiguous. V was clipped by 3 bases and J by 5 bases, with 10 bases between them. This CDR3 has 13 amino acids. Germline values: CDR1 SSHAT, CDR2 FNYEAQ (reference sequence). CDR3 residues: CASSFDNTETQYF. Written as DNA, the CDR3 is TGTGCCAGCAGCTTCGACAATACGGAGACCCAGTACTTC.

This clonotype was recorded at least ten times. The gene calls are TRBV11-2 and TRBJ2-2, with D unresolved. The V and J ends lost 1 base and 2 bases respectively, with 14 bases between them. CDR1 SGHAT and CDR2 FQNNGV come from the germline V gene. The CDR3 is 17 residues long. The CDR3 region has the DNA TGTGCCAGCAGCTTAGTTATCGGGTCGCGCAACACCGGGGAGCTGTTTTTT. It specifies CASSLVIGSRNTGELFF.

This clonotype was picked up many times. In DNA form, the CDR3 reads TGTGCCAGCAGCCCACAGGTCAGGGCAGATACGCAGTATTTT. This codes for CASSPQVRADTQYF. The rearrangement joins TRBV7-3 to TRBJ2-3; D is possibly TRBD1 (5 bases). Germline V gene lookup returns CDR1 SGHTA and CDR2 FQGTGA. V was trimmed by 5 bases and J by 4 bases, leaving 13 bases between them. The CDR3 contains 14 residues.

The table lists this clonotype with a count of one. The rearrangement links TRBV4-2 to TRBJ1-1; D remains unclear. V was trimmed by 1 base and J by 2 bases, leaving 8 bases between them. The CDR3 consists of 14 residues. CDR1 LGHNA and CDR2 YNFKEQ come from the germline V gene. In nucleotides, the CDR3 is TGTGCCAGCAGCCAAGTAGCGATTAACACTGAAGCTTTCTTT. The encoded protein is CASSQVAINTEAFF.

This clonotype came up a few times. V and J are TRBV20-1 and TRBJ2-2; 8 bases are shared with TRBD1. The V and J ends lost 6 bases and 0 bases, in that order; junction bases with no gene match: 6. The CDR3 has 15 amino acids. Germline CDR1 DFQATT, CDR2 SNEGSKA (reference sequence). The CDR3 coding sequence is TGCAGTGCCCGGACGACAGGGGCGAACACCGGGGAGCTGTTTTTT. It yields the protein CSARTTGANTGELFF.

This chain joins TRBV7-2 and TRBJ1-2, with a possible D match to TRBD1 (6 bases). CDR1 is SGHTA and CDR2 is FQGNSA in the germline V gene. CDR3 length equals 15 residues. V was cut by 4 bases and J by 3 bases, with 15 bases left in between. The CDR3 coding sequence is TGTGCCAGCAGCTCCAGACAGGTTCCTTACTATGGCTACACCTTC. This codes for CASSSRQVPYYGYTF.